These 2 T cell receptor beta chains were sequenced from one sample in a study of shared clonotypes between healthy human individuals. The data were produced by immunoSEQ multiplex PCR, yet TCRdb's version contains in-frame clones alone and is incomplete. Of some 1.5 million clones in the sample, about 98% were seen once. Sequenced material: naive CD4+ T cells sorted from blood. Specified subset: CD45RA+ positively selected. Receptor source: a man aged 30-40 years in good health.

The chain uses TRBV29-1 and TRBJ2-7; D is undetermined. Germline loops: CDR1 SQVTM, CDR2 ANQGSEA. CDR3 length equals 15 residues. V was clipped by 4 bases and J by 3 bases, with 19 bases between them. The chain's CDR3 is CSVAPVPPPIYEQYF. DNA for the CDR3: TGCAGCGTTGCTCCGGTTCCGCCGCCAATCTACGAGCAGTACTTC.

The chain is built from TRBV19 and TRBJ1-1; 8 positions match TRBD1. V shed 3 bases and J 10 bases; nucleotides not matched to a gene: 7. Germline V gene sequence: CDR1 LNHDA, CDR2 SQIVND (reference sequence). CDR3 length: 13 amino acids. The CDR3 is CASSIGQGGGAFF. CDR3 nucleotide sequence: TGTGCCAGTAGTATTGGACAGGGCGGCGGAGCTTTCTTT.